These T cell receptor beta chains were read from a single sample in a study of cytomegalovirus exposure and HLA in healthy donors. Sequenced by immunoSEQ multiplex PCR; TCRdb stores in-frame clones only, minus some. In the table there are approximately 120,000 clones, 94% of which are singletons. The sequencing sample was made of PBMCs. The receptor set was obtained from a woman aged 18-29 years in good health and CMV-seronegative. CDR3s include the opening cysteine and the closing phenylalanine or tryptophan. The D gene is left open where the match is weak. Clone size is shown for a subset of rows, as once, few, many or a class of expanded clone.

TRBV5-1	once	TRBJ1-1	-	CASSSGHQNTEAFF	TGCGCCAGCAGCTCGGGACATCAGAACACTGAAGCTTTCTTT
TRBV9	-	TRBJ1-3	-	CASSVSSGNTIYF	TGTGCCAGCAGCGTTTCTTCGGGAAACACCATATATTTT
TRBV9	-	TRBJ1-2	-	CASSVGSLEGYTF	TGTGCCAGCAGCGTGGGGAGCTTGGAAGGCTACACCTTC
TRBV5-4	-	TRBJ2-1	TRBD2	CASSSGTSGGTEQFF	TGTGCCAGCAGTTCCGGGACTAGCGGGGGGACTGAGCAGTTCTTC
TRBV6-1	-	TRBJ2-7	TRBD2	CASSRLAEFYEQYF	TGTGCCAGCAGTCGACTAGCGGAGTTCTACGAGCAGTACTTC
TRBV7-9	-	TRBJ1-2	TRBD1	CASSPSTPGQDGYTF	TGTGCCAGCAGCCCCTCCACGCCGGGACAGGATGGCTACACCTTC
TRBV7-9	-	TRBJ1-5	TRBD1	CASGSGTASNQPQHF	TGTGCCAGCGGATCCGGGACAGCTAGCAATCAGCCCCAGCATTTT
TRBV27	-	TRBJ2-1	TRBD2	CASSLRAGGPSSYNEQFF	TGTGCCAGCAGTTTACGGGCGGGGGGGCCTAGCTCCTACAATGAGCAGTTCTTC
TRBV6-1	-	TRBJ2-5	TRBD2	CASSSGGTQETQYF	TGTGCCAGCAGTAGCGGGGGGACTCAAGAGACCCAGTACTTC
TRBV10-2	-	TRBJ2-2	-	CASRTGNTGELFF	TGCGCCAGCAGAACAGGGAACACCGGGGAGCTGTTTTTT
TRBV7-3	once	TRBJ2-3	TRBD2	CASSSRAGGPSDTQYF	TGTGCCAGCAGCTCGAGAGCGGGAGGGCCCTCCGATACGCAGTATTTT
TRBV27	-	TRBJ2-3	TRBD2	CASRREGRSSTDTQYF	TGTGCCAGCAGACGGGAGGGAAGGAGTAGCACAGATACGCAGTATTTT
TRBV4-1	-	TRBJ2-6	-	CASSQGGGLAGANVLTF	TGCGCCAGCAGCCAAGGAGGAGGCCTAGCTGGGGCCAACGTCCTGACTTTC
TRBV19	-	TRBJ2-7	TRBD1	CASSIRTGYTYEQYF	TGTGCCAGTAGTATAAGGACAGGGTATACCTACGAGCAGTACTTC
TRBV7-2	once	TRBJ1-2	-	CASSYTLQNYGYTF	TGTGCCAGCAGCTATACTTTACAGAACTATGGCTACACCTTC
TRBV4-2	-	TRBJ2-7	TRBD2	CASSQVLAGGGGEQYF	TGTGCCAGCAGCCAAGTACTAGCGGGAGGAGGGGGCGAGCAGTACTTC
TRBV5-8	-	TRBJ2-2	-	CASSPQGGRVSGELFF	TGTGCCAGCAGCCCGCAGGGCGGCCGGGTTAGCGGGGAGCTGTTTTTT
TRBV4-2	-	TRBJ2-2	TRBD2	CASSQEVIAGTNTGELFF	TGTGCCAGCAGCCAAGAAGTGATAGCGGGGACGAACACCGGGGAGCTGTTTTTT
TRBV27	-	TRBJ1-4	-	CASSLSGGRPMSNEKLFF	TGTGCCAGCAGTTTATCCGGGGGGCGACCGATGTCTAATGAAAAACTGTTTTTT
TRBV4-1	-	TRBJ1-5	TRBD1	CASSQITGTGDPQPQHF	TGCGCCAGCAGCCAAATTACCGGGACAGGGGATCCCCAGCCCCAGCATTTT
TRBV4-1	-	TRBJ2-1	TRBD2	CASSQEGYGTSGYNEQFF	TGCGCCAGCAGCCAAGAAGGGTACGGGACTAGCGGTTACAATGAGCAGTTCTTC
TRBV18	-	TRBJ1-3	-	CASSGQGQPAIYF	TGTGCCAGCTCGGGGCAGGGCCAGCCCGCCATATATTTT
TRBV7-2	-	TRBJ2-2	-	CASSLAHLFGELFF	TGTGCCAGCAGCTTAGCGCACCTATTCGGGGAGCTGTTTTTT
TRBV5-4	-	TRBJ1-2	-	CASSLGGSDGYTF	TGTGCCAGCAGCTTGGGAGGGTCTGATGGCTACACCTTC
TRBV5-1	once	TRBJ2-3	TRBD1	CASSTSGTGGPTDTQYF	TGCGCCAGCAGCACAAGCGGGACAGGGGGCCCCACAGATACGCAGTATTTT
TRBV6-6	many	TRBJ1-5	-	CASSPSNQPQHF	TGTGCCAGCAGTCCCTCTAATCAGCCCCAGCATTTT
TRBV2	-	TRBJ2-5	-	CASRGDTGSGTQYF	TGTGCCAGCAGGGGGGACACAGGGTCGGGGACCCAGTACTTC
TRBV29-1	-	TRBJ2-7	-	CSVSRDTYEQYF	TGCAGCGTTTCCCGGGACACATACGAGCAGTACTTC
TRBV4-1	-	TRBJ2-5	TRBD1	CASSRGTGGIVETQYF	TGCGCCAGCAGCCGGGGGACAGGGGGAATTGTCGAGACCCAGTACTTC
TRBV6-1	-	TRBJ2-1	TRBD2	CASSGPIAGGPRDEQFF	TGTGCCAGCAGTGGCCCGATAGCGGGGGGGCCCCGCGATGAGCAGTTCTTC
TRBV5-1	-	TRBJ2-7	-	CASSLGQTREQYF	TGCGCCAGCAGCTTGGGCCAGACACGGGAGCAGTACTTC
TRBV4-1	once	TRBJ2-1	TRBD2	CASSRTTLAGTNNEQFF	TGCGCCAGCAGCCGGACGACGCTAGCGGGGACCAACAATGAGCAGTTCTTC
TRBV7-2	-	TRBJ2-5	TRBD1	CASRPGGGETQYF	TGTGCCAGCAGGCCAGGGGGCGGTGAGACCCAGTACTTC
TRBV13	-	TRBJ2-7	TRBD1	CASSPDRGHYEQYF	TGTGCCAGCAGCCCAGACAGGGGCCACTACGAGCAGTACTTC